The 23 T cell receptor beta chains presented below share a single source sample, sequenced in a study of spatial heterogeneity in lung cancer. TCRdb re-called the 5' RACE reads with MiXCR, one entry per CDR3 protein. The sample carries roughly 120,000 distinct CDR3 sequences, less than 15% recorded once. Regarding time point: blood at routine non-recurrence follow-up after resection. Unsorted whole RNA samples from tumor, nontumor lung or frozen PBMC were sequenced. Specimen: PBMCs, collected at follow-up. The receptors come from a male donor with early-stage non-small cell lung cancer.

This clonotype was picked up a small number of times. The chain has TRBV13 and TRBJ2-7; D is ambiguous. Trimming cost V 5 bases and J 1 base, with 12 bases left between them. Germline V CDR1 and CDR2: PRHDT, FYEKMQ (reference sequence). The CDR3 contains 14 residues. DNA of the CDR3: TGTGCCAGCAGCCCACCCGACCGTTCCTACGAGCAGTACTTC. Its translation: CASSPPDRSYEQYF. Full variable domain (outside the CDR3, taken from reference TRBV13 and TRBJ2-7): AAGVIQSPRHLIKEKRETATLKCYPIPRHDTVYWYQQGPGQDPQFLISFYEKMQSDKGSIPDRFSAQQFSDYHSELNMSSLELGDSALYFCASSPPDRSYEQYFGPGTRLTVT.

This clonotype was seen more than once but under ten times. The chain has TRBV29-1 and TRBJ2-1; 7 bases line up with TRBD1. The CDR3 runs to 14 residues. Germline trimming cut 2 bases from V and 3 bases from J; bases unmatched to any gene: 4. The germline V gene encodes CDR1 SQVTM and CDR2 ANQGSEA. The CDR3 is CSVERQGVYNEQFF. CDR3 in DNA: TGCAGCGTTGAAAGACAGGGCGTCTACAATGAGCAGTTCTTC.

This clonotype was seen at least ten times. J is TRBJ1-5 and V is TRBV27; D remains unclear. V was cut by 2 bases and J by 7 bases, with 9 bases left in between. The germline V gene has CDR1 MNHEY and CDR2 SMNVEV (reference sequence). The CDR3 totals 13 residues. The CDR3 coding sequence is TGTGCCAGCAGTTTAATTCCAGAGCAGCCCCAGCATTTT. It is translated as CASSLIPEQPQHF.

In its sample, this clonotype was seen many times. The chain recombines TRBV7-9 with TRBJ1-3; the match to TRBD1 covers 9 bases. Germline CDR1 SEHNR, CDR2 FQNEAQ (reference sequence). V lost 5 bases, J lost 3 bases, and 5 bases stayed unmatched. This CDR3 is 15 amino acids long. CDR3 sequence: CASSRTGANGNTIYF. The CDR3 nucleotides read TGTGCCAGCAGCCGGACAGGGGCTAATGGAAACACCATATATTTT.

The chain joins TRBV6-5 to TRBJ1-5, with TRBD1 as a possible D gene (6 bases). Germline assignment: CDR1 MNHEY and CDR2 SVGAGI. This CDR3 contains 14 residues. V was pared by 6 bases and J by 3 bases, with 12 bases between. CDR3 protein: CASSPGHHNQPQHF. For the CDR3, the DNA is TGTGCCAGCAGCCCGGGACACCACAATCAGCCCCAGCATTTT.

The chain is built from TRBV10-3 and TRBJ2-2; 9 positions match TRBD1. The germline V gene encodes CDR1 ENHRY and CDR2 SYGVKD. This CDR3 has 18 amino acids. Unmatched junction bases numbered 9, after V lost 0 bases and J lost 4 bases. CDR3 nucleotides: TGTGCCATCAGTGAGTCCAGGAGGACAGGGGAGTCCACCGGGGAGCTGTTTTTT. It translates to CAISESRRTGESTGELFF.

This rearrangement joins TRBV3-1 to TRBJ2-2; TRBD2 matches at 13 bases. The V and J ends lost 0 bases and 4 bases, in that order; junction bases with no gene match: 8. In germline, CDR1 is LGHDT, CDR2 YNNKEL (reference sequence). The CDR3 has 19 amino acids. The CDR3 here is CASSQDVGLAGAFTGELFF. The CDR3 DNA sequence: TGTGCCAGCAGCCAAGACGTAGGACTAGCGGGGGCTTTCACCGGGGAGCTGTTTTTT. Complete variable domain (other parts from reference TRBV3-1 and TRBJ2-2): DTAVSQTPKYLVTQMGNDKSIKCEQNLGHDTMYWYKQDSKKFLKIMFSYNNKELIINETVPNRFSPKSPDKAHLNLHINSLELGDSAVYFCASSQDVGLAGAFTGELFFGEGSRLTVL.

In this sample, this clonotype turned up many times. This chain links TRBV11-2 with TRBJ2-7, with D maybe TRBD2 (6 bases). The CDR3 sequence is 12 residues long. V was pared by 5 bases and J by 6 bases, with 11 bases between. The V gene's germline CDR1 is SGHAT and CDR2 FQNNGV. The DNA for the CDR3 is TGTGCCAGCAGCCCCGGAGGGCCCGAGCAGTACTTC. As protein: CASSPGGPEQYF.

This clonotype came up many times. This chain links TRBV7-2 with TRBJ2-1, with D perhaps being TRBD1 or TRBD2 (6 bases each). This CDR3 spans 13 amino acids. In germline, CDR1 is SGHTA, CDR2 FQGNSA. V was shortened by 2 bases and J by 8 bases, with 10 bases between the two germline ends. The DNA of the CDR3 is TGTGCCAGCAGCTTAAACAGGGAGGATGAGCAGTTCTTC. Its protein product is CASSLNREDEQFF.

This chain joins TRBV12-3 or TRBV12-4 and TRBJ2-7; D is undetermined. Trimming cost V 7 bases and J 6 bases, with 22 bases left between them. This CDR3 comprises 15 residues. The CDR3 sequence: CASTPRSRIMGEQYF. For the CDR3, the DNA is TGTGCCAGCACCCCCAGGTCAAGGATTATGGGCGAGCAGTACTTC.

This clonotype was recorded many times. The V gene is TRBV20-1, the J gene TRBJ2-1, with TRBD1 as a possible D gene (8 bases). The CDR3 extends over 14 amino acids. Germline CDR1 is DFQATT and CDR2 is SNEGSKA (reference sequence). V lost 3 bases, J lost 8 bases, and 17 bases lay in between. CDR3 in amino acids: CSASPHTGGDEQFF. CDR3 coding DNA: TGCAGTGCTAGTCCTCACACAGGGGGGGATGAGCAGTTCTTC.

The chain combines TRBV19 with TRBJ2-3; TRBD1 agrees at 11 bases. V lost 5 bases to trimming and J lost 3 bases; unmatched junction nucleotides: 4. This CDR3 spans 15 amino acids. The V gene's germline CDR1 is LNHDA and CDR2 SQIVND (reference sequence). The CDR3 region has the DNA TGTGCCAGTAGTCCGGACAGGGGGCGAACAGATACGCAGTATTTT. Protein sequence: CASSPDRGRTDTQYF.

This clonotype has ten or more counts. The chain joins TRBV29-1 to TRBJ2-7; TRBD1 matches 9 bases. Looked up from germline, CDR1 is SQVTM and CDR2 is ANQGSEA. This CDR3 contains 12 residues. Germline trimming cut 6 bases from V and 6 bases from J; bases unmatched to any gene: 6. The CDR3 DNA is TGCAGCGTCAGGACAGGGGCCCTCGAGCAGTACTTC. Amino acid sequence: CSVRTGALEQYF.

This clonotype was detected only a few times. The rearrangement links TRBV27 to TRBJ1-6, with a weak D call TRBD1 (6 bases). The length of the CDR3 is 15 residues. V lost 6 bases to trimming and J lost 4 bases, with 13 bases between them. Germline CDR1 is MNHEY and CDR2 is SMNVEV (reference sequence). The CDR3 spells CASSPGTTYNSPLHF. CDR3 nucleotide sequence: TGTGCCAGCAGCCCTGGGACAACTTATAATTCACCCCTCCACTTT.

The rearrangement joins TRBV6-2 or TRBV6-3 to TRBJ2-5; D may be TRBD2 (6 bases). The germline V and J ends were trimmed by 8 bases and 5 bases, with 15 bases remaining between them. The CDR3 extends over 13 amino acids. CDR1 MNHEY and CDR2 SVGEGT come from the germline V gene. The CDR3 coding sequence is TGTGCCAGCCGCCGCGGGGTAGTGGAGACCCAGTACTTC. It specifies CASRRGVVETQYF.

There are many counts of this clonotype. For the CDR3, the DNA is TGTGCCAGCAGCTTAGCGGACACGGACTATGGCTACACCTTC. As protein: CASSLADTDYGYTF. The rearrangement joins TRBV7-2 to TRBJ1-2, with a possible D match to TRBD1 (5 bases). Trimming removed 0 bases at V and 3 bases at J, with 8 bases between. Per the germline V gene, CDR1 is SGHTA and CDR2 is FQGNSA. This CDR3 has 14 residues.

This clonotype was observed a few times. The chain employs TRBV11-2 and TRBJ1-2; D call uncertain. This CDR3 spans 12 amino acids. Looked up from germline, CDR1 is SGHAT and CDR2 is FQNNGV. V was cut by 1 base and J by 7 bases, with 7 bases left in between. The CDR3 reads CASSLGGSGYTF. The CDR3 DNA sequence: TGTGCCAGCAGCTTAGGGGGATCTGGCTACACCTTC.

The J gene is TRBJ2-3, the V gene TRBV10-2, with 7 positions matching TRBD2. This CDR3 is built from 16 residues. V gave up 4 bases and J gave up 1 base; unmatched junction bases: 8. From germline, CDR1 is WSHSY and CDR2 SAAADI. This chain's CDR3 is CASSALKSGGTDTQYF. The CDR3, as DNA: TGCGCCAGCAGTGCGCTCAAAAGCGGGGGCACAGATACGCAGTATTTT.

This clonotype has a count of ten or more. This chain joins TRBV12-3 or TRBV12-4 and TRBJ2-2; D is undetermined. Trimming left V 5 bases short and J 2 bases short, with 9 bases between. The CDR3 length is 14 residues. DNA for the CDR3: TGTGCCAGCAGTAAAACTACTAACACCGGGGAGCTGTTTTTT. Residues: CASSKTTNTGELFF.

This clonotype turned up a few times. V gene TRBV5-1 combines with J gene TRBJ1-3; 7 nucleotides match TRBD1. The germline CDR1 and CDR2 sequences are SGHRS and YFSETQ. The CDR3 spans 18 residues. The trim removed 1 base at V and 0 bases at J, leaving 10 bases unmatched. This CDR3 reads CASSLRGLTGSSGNTIYF. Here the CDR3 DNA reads TGCGCCAGCAGCTTGCGGGGTTTGACAGGGAGCTCTGGAAACACCATATATTTT.

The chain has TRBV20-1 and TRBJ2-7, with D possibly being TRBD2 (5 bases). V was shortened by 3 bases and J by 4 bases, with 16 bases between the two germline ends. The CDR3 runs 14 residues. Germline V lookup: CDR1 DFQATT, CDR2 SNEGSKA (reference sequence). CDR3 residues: CSASEGTGPYEQYF. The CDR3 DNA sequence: TGCAGTGCTAGCGAGGGTACCGGGCCTTACGAGCAGTACTTC.

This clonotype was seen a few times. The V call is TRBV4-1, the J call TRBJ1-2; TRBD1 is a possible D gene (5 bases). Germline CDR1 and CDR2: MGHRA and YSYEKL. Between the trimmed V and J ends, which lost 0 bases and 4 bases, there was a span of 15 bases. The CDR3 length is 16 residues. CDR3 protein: CASSQDQGGRVYGYTF. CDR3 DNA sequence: TGCGCCAGCAGCCAAGATCAGGGCGGTCGGGTCTATGGCTACACCTTC.

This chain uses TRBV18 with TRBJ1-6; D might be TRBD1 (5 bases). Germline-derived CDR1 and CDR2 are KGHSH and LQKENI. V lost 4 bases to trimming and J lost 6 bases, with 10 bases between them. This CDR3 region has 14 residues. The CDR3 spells CASSQGMGNSPLHF. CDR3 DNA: TGTGCCAGCTCACAGGGGATGGGTAATTCACCCCTCCACTTT.